These T cell receptor beta chains were read from a single sample in a study of T cell responses to AZD1222 COVID-19 vaccine. The repertoire was sequenced with immunoSEQ multiplex PCR; TCRdb's copy has only in-frame clones and lacks some. The data hold over 150,000 clones, with roughly 90% observed a single time. Specimen: peripheral blood, collected 28 days after the second AZD1222 dose. The receptor source for this set is an adult who received the AZD1222 COVID-19 vaccine. CDR3s include the opening cysteine and the closing phenylalanine or tryptophan. Each record gives: clone size, J gene, D gene, V gene, CDR3 length, CDR3 protein, CDR3 DNA. D genes are given only for firm matches. Clone size is not always given. Where it is, it says once, few, many or a class for expanded clones.

size: -
J: TRBJ1-1
D: -
V: TRBV10-3
length: 15
CDR3: CAISESWRGYTEAFF
DNA: TGTGCCATCAGTGAGTCGTGGAGGGGGTACACTGAAGCTTTCTTT

size: -
J: TRBJ1-5
D: TRBD1
V: TRBV6-5
length: 14
CDR3: CATGEGQKNQPQHF
DNA: TGTGCCACCGGAGAGGGACAGAAAAATCAGCCCCAGCATTTT

size: -
J: TRBJ2-7
D: TRBD2
V: TRBV6-2/TRBV6-3
length: 16
CDR3: CASSSGLAAWRMEQYF
DNA: TGTGCCAGCAGTTCCGGACTAGCGGCTTGGAGGATGGAGCAGTACTTC

size: -
J: TRBJ1-2
D: -
V: TRBV5-1
length: 15
CDR3: CASSLDRARNYGYTF
DNA: TGCGCCAGCAGCTTGGACAGGGCGCGAAACTATGGCTACACCTTC

size: -
J: TRBJ1-6
D: -
V: TRBV30
length: 15
CDR3: CAWSPEPGFLSPLHF
DNA: TGTGCCTGGAGTCCCGAACCCGGTTTCCTCTCACCCCTCCACTTT

size: -
J: TRBJ1-5
D: -
V: TRBV6-1
length: 13
CDR3: CASSEGILQPQHF
DNA: TGTGCCAGCAGTGAGGGGATTTTACAGCCCCAGCATTTT

size: -
J: TRBJ1-6
D: -
V: TRBV6-2/TRBV6-3
length: 15
CDR3: CASSPRVDASSPLHF
DNA: TGTGCCAGCAGTCCCCGGGTCGATGCTTCTTCACCCCTCCACTTT

size: few
J: TRBJ1-1
D: -
V: TRBV4-3
length: 14
CDR3: CASSQFTANTEAFF
DNA: TGCGCCAGCAGCCAGTTTACAGCCAACACTGAAGCTTTCTTT

size: -
J: TRBJ1-3
D: -
V: TRBV19
length: 15
CDR3: CASREEFVSGNTIYF
DNA: TGTGCCAGTAGGGAGGAATTCGTCTCTGGAAACACCATATATTTT

size: -
J: TRBJ2-1
D: TRBD2
V: TRBV13
length: 15
CDR3: CASSSRTSGMNEQFF
DNA: TGTGCCAGCAGTTCTCGGACTAGCGGGATGAATGAGCAGTTCTTC

size: -
J: TRBJ2-7
D: TRBD2
V: TRBV6-5
length: 12
CDR3: CASSFSGAEQYF
DNA: TGTGCCAGCAGCTTTAGCGGGGCCGAGCAGTACTTC

size: -
J: TRBJ1-1
D: -
V: TRBV3-1/TRBV3-2
length: 16
CDR3: CASSPTTIRGNTEAFF
DNA: TGTGCCAGCAGCCCCACCACTATCAGGGGGAACACTGAAGCTTTCTTT

size: -
J: TRBJ2-4
D: TRBD2
V: TRBV29-1
length: 13
CDR3: CSVGGLDINIQYF
DNA: TGCAGCGTTGGGGGACTAGATATAAACATTCAGTACTTC

size: -
J: TRBJ1-5
D: -
V: TRBV19
length: 15
CDR3: CASSLTGGRNQPQHF
DNA: TGTGCCAGTAGTTTGACAGGTGGTCGCAATCAGCCCCAGCATTTT